These 28 T cell receptor beta chains came from one sample sequenced in a study of post-analysis software for immune sequencing data (dated by TCRdb to about 2015). The library was made by PCR. For sequencing, an Illumina HiSeq 2500 was employed. To reduce PCR and sequencing biases, unique molecular identifiers were built into the TCR beta cDNA libraries. The raw public reads went through TCRdb reprocessing: fastp at Q25, MiXCR clone calling, in-frame beta chains kept. Rows are unified per CDR3 protein, each entry keeping the most common DNA and genes. This sample is represented by around 700,000 distinct CDR3 sequences; 59% of them were singletons. Jointly, the top ten make up about 10% of the sample. No cognate antigen is known for these TCRs. General study outcomes and caveats: Significantly higher frequencies in patients than in controls were found for several TRBV segments, including TRBV5-6, TRBV5-1 and TRBV20-1.

The sample consisted of blood. These receptors were obtained from a girl aged 2-10 years with multiple sclerosis.

The chain couples TRBV2 to TRBJ2-1; 7 positions match TRBD2. The V and J ends lost 4 bases and 0 bases, in that order; junction bases with no gene match: 12. This CDR3 contains 18 residues. Germline lookup yields CDR1 SNHLY and CDR2 FYNNEI. The CDR3 is CASSGGILAPSSYNEQFF. The CDR3 nucleotides read TGTGCCAGCAGTGGCGGCATACTAGCGCCCAGCTCCTACAATGAGCAGTTCTTC.

This clonotype occurred once. This chain joins TRBV11-2 and TRBJ1-6; TRBD1 aligns across 8 bases. The CDR3 is made up of 15 amino acids. Germline V gene sequence: CDR1 SGHAT, CDR2 FQNNGV. The junction had 9 bases not matched to a gene; V was cut back by 4 bases and J by 10 bases. CDR3 sequence: CASSYGQGPGSPLHF. Written as DNA, the CDR3 is TGTGCCAGCAGCTACGGACAGGGCCCTGGATCACCCCTCCACTTT. The full variable domain, in which reference TRBV11-2 and TRBJ1-6 provide the parts outside the CDR3, is EAGVAQSPRYKIIEKRQSVAFWCNPISGHATLYWYQQILGQGPKLLIQFQNNGVVDDSQLPKDRFSAERLKGVDSTLKIQPAKLEDSAVYLCASSYGQGPGSPLHFGNGTRLTVT.

The rearrangement uses TRBV10-3 and TRBJ1-1; the D gene is possibly TRBD1 (5 bases). CDR3 length: 15 residues. The V and J ends lost 2 bases and 1 base respectively, with 11 bases between them. Germline V CDR1 and CDR2: ENHRY, SYGVKD. This chain's CDR3 is CAISEGRDGNTEAFF. The CDR3 DNA follows: TGTGCCATCAGTGAGGGGCGGGACGGGAACACTGAAGCTTTCTTT.

The gene calls are TRBV9 and TRBJ1-1; D is undetermined. The CDR3 covers 13 residues. Germline V CDR1 and CDR2: SGDLS, YYNGEE. V lost 1 base, J lost 1 base, and 5 bases lay in between. CDR3 bases: TGTGCCAGCAGCGTATCGGGGAACACTGAAGCTTTCTTT. Protein: CASSVSGNTEAFF.

The chain employs TRBV20-1 and TRBJ1-5, with 10 bases lining up with TRBD1. Germline V gene data show CDR1 as DFQATT and CDR2 as SNEGSKA (reference sequence). The V gene end was trimmed by 3 bases and the J gene end by 2 bases; junction bases not matched to a gene: 4. The CDR3 consists of 15 residues. The CDR3, as DNA: TGCAGTGCTAGCGGGACAGGGGACGGCAATCAGCCCCAGCATTTT. Encoded protein: CSASGTGDGNQPQHF.

The rearrangement joins TRBV5-1 to TRBJ2-3, with unresolved D. The V end was cut by 0 bases, the J end by 2 bases, with 7 bases between. Germline CDR1 SGHRS, CDR2 YFSETQ. The CDR3 is 14 residues long. CDR3 protein: CASSLDDSTDTQYF. The CDR3 DNA is TGCGCCAGCAGCTTGGATGACTCCACAGATACGCAGTATTTT.

The genes are TRBV5-1 and TRBJ1-1; 7 bases agree with TRBD1. The CDR3 totals 14 residues. Germline V gene data show CDR1 as SGHRS and CDR2 as YFSETQ. V was pared by 2 bases and J by 7 bases, with 8 bases of the junction left unmatched. Written as DNA, the CDR3 is TGCGCCAGCAGCTTCGACAGGGTTCGGGGTGAAGCTTTCTTT. Its protein product is CASSFDRVRGEAFF.

The chain carries TRBV27 and TRBJ2-3; D possibly corresponds to TRBD2 (7 bases). Trimming pared 3 bases from V and 2 bases from J, leaving 15 bases between. Germline CDR1 and CDR2: MNHEY and SMNVEV (reference sequence). CDR3 length: 16 residues. CDR3 residues: CASSLSTGGHTDTQYF. DNA for the CDR3: TGTGCCAGCAGTTTGTCGACGGGGGGCCACACAGATACGCAGTATTTT.

This rearrangement joins TRBV20-1 to TRBJ2-4; 14 bases align to TRBD2. The DNA matches TRBJ2-7 better at its end, which makes the J call doubtful. This CDR3 contains 14 residues. Germline V lookup: CDR1 DFQATT, CDR2 SNEGSKA (reference sequence). CDR3 nucleotide sequence: TGCAGTGCTAGACGGGGACTAGCGGGAGACGAGCAGTACTTC. It translates to CSARRGLAGDEQYF.

The chain combines TRBV21-1 with TRBJ2-5; the table names TRBD2, a call not compared with the DNA. TRBV21-1 corresponds to a pseudogene. The length of the CDR3 is 18 residues. CDR3 bases: TGTGCCAGCAGCTTACGACTAGCGGGAGGGATCCCCCAAGAGACCCAGTACTTC. Protein: CASSLRLAGGIPQETQYF.

The V call is TRBV7-2, the J call TRBJ1-2, with TRBD1 matching 9 bases. J was trimmed by 6 bases and V by 0 bases; bases with no gene match: 8. The CDR3 spans 16 residues. Germline-derived CDR1 and CDR2 are SGHTA and FQGNSA. CDR3 DNA sequence: TGTGCCAGCAGCTTAGCGGGAGGACAGGGGCCGAATGGCTACACCTTC. Translation gives CASSLAGGQGPNGYTF.

The rearrangement uses TRBV15 and TRBJ2-3; D unclear. CDR3 size: 13 residues. Germline values: CDR1 LNHNV, CDR2 YYDKDF (reference sequence). V was trimmed by 6 bases and J by 0 bases, leaving 7 bases between them. The CDR3 bases are TGTGCCACCAGGGCTCCTAGCACAGATACGCAGTATTTT. This gives the protein CATRAPSTDTQYF.

This chain connects TRBV20-1 to TRBJ2-5; D is perhaps TRBD2 (6 bases). The CDR3 extends over 14 amino acids. CDR1 is DFQATT and CDR2 is SNEGSKA in the germline V gene (reference sequence). V lost 7 bases and J lost 2, with 17 bases in between. CDR3 region: CSGAVGGGQETQYF. The CDR3 nucleotides are TGCAGTGGAGCCGTCGGGGGTGGGCAAGAGACCCAGTACTTC.

This clonotype has more than one count but fewer than ten. J is TRBJ1-1 and V is TRBV4-2, with D unresolved. The CDR3 loop spans 14 amino acids. Looked up from germline, CDR1 is LGHNA and CDR2 is YNFKEQ. V was trimmed by 0 bases and J by 3 bases, leaving 8 bases between them. In nucleotides, the CDR3 is TGTGCCAGCAGCCAAGAACGGATGGACACTGAAGCTTTCTTT. It specifies CASSQERMDTEAFF.

V usage is TRBV10-3 and J usage is TRBJ1-1, with a tentative D call TRBD1 (6 bases). This CDR3 has 14 residues. CDR1 and CDR2 (germline): ENHRY, SYGVKD. Between the trimmed V and J ends, which lost 2 bases and 5 bases, there was a span of 12 bases. The CDR3 loop reads CAISEGAGVTEAFF. For the CDR3, the DNA is TGTGCCATCAGTGAGGGGGCAGGGGTTACTGAAGCTTTCTTT.

This chain joins TRBV7-2 and TRBJ2-5; D is perhaps TRBD2 (5 bases). Trimming pared 5 bases from V and 0 bases from J, leaving 16 bases between. The CDR3 extends over 16 amino acids. CDR1 is SGHTA and CDR2 is FQGNSA in the germline V gene. CDR3 loop: CASSRGTTYDQETQYF. The DNA for the CDR3 is TGTGCCAGCAGCCGGGGAACTACTTACGACCAAGAGACCCAGTACTTC. The full variable domain, completed using reference TRBV7-2 and TRBJ2-5, is GAGVSQSPSNKVTEKGKDVELRCDPISGHTALYWYRQSLGQGLEFLIYFQGNSAPDKSGLPSDRFSAERTGGSVSTLTIQRTQQEDSAVYLCASSRGTTYDQETQYFGPGTRLLVL.

The chain links TRBV9 to TRBJ2-1, with 8 positions matching TRBD2. The CDR3 has 15 residues. V gave up 4 bases and J gave up 6 bases; unmatched junction bases: 9. The germline CDR1 and CDR2 sequences are SGDLS and YYNGEE. Here the CDR3 DNA reads TGTGCCAGCAGCAGAGGACTAGCATCCGGCAATGAGCAGTTCTTC. Translation gives CASSRGLASGNEQFF.

The chain carries TRBV6-5 and TRBJ2-7; 9 bases are shared with TRBD1. The CDR3 is made up of 16 amino acids. Germline-derived CDR1 and CDR2 are MNHEY and SVGAGI. Trimming took 5 bases from V and 6 from J; bases not matched to a gene: 14. The CDR3 DNA reads as TGTGCCAGCAGTGCAACCGGGACAGGGTTGTCGGGCGAGCAGTACTTC. It yields the protein CASSATGTGLSGEQYF.

This chain links TRBV12-3 or TRBV12-4 with TRBJ2-1, with a weak D call TRBD2 (6 bases). Trimming took off 3 bases at V and 5 bases at J, with 11 bases between the two ends. This CDR3 comprises 14 residues. The CDR3 region is CASSLGGEHNEQFF. The DNA of the CDR3 is TGTGCCAGCAGTTTGGGAGGAGAGCACAATGAGCAGTTCTTC.

This rearrangement joins TRBV29-1 to TRBJ2-1, with 9 bases fitting TRBD2. The junction had 19 bases not matched to a gene; V was cut back by 6 bases and J by 7 bases. The CDR3 covers 17 residues. Germline-derived CDR1 and CDR2 are SQVTM and ANQGSEA. The chain's CDR3 is CSVGGIAGASFGNEQFF. The CDR3 coding sequence is TGCAGCGTAGGGGGGATAGCGGGAGCCTCTTTTGGGAATGAGCAGTTCTTC.

This clonotype has only a few counts. The chain employs TRBV29-1 and TRBJ1-4; D is perhaps TRBD1 (5 bases). This CDR3 is built from 18 residues. Germline CDR1 and CDR2: SQVTM and ANQGSEA. Trimming took off 2 bases at V and 8 bases at J, with 27 bases between the two ends. CDR3 in amino acids: CSVEPAPRKGTTGEKLFF. DNA for the CDR3: TGCAGCGTTGAACCTGCTCCCCGGAAGGGGACGACGGGGGAAAAACTGTTTTTT.

The CDR3: CSVGGGGTDTQYF. CDR3 in DNA: TGCAGCGTTGGAGGAGGGGGCACAGATACGCAGTATTTT. The J gene is TRBJ2-3, the V gene TRBV29-1; D might be TRBD2 (6 bases). The CDR3 has 13 residues. Trimming took off 4 bases at V and 1 base at J, with 9 bases between the two ends. Germline CDR1 reads SQVTM; CDR2 reads ANQGSEA.

In nucleotides, the CDR3 is TGCAGCGTCCTCCGTCCAAACTATGGCTACACCTTC. This encodes CSVLRPNYGYTF. V usage is TRBV29-1 and J usage is TRBJ1-2; D gene ambiguous. Trimming pared 6 bases from V and 2 bases from J, leaving 10 bases between. Germline V gives CDR1 SQVTM, CDR2 ANQGSEA. The CDR3 has 12 residues. The whole variable domain, filled in from reference TRBV29-1 and TRBJ1-2, reads SAVISQKPSRDICQRGTSLTIQCQVDSQVTMMFWYRQQPGQSLTLIATANQGSEATYESGFVIDKFPISRPNLTFSTLTVSNMSPEDSSIYLCSVLRPNYGYTFGSGTRLTVV.

The gene calls are TRBV6-2 or TRBV6-3 and TRBJ2-1; 7 nucleotides align to TRBD2. CDR3 length: 17 residues. The germline CDR1 and CDR2 sequences are MNHEY and SVGEGT. With V trimmed by 2 bases and J by 1 base, 8 bases remained unmatched. In DNA, the CDR3 is TGTGCCAGCAGTTACCGAGGTGGGGGGGGATCCTACAATGAGCAGTTCTTC. Protein sequence: CASSYRGGGGSYNEQFF.

V is TRBV12-3 or TRBV12-4 and J is TRBJ2-3; TRBD2 aligns across 13 bases. CDR3 length equals 19 residues. With 5 bases clipped from V and 0 bases from J, the junction kept 11 bases outside the gene matches. The CDR3 sequence is CASSLRTSGGSGSTDTQYF. CDR3 nucleotide sequence: TGTGCCAGCAGTCTGAGGACTAGCGGGGGATCGGGTAGCACAGATACGCAGTATTTT.

This clonotype was counted a few times. V usage is TRBV27 and J usage is TRBJ2-4, with a tentative D call TRBD2 (5 bases). The J call may be wrong; the DNA end is better matched by TRBJ2-7. The CDR3 length is 14 residues. CDR1 MNHEY and CDR2 SMNVEV come from the germline V gene (reference sequence). CDR3 region: CASSLRGTTYEQYF. The DNA for the CDR3 is TGTGCCAGCAGTTTACGGGGAACTACCTACGAGCAGTACTTC.

Comments on this clonotype: Since no conserved phenylalanine or tryptophan closes the CDR3, a read error is the likely cause. The CDR3 nucleotides read TGTGCCAGCAGACTCGGGACAGGGCTTGACTATGGCTACACCGTC. Residues: CASRLGTGLDYGYTV. V usage is TRBV5-8 and J usage is TRBJ1-2; TRBD1 matches at 9 bases. Germline V gene sequence: CDR1 SGHTS, CDR2 YDEGEE. There are 15 residues in the CDR3. The ends lost 5 bases at V and 3 bases at J; junction bases unmatched: 8.

The chain recombines TRBV20-1 with TRBJ1-2; 10 positions agree with TRBD1. There are 13 residues in the CDR3. The V gene end was trimmed by 6 bases and the J gene end by 4 bases; junction bases not matched to a gene: 5. Per germline, CDR1 DFQATT and CDR2 SNEGSKA (reference sequence). The CDR3 here is CSAPDRGFYGYTF. The CDR3 DNA reads TGCAGTGCGCCGGACAGGGGGTTCTATGGCTACACCTTC.